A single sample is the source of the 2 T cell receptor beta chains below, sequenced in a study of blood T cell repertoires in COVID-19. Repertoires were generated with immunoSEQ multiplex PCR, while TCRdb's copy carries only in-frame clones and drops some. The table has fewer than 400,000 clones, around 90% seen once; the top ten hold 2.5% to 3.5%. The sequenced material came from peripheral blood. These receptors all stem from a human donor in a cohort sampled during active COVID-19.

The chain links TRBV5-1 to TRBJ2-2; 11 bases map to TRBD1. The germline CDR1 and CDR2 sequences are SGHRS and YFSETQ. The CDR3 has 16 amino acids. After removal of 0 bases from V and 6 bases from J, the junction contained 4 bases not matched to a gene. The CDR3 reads CASSLGDRGKAGELFF. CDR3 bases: TGCGCCAGCAGCTTGGGGGACAGGGGGAAGGCCGGGGAGCTGTTTTTT. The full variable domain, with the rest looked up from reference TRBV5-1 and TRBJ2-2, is KAGVTQTPRYLIKTRGQQVTLSCSPISGHRSVSWYQQTPGQGLQFLFEYFSETQRNKGNFPGRFSGRQFSNSRSEMNVSTLELGDSALYLCASSLGDRGKAGELFFGEGSRLTVL.

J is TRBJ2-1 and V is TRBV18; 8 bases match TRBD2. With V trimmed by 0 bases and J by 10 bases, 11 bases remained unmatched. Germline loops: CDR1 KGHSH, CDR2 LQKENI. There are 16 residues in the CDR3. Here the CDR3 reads CASSPPRGGAGDEQFF. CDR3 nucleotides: TGTGCCAGCTCACCACCCAGGGGTGGAGCGGGAGACGAGCAGTTCTTC.